This TCR beta chain originates from a study of blood T cells in healthy people across ages. Investigators took around 10 milliliters of peripheral blood from every donor. Per-sample yields of isolated PBMCs were at least 6 million. Germline V lookup: CDR1 DFQATT, CDR2 SNEGSKA (reference sequence). The V and J ends lost 6 bases and 1 base respectively, with 4 bases between them. The CDR3 covers 12 residues. A second PCR of roughly 6 to 12 cycles used a sample-barcoded 5' primer and a J-beta primer mix. The authors tagged each cDNA molecule using a template-switch adaptor with 12 random nucleotides. TCRdb processed the 5' RACE reads anew with MiXCR; each CDR3 protein has one entry. Among over 600,000 distinct CDR3 sequences listed, roughly 43% were seen once.

The rearrangement links TRBV20-1 to TRBJ2-6; no reliable D call. The sequence derives from a man older than 75 in good health. Sequenced sample: blood. The CDR3 DNA reads TGCAGTGCCATTTCTGGGGCCAACGTCCTGACTTTC. As protein: CSAISGANVLTF.